Detailed here is one T cell receptor (beta chain). This entry comes from a study of blood T cell repertoires in COVID-19. The ends lost 3 bases at V and 8 bases at J; junction bases unmatched: 4. The CDR3 has 12 residues. Clones were sequenced by immunoSEQ multiplex PCR, and TCRdb holds only the in-frame ones, with some missing. This sample has over 200,000 clones; around 90% occur once, and the top ten carry approximately 3.8%. Sequencing was carried out using peripheral blood. The clonotype comes from a man between 60 and 70 years old who had recovered from COVID-19. The chain recombines TRBV12-3 or TRBV12-4 with TRBJ2-7; 7 nucleotides line up with TRBD2. CDR3 protein: CASSFGSGKQYF. The CDR3 bases are TGTGCCAGCAGTTTTGGGAGCGGGAAGCAGTACTTC.